The 23 T cell receptor beta chains below were found in one sample sequenced in a study of Graves' ophthalmopathy and Graves' hyperthyroidism. RNA transcripts were the source from which TCR beta CDR3 regions were amplified. HTBI primers were used in a first-round RT-PCR, which preceded a second-round multiplex PCR. TCRdb re-called the multiplex PCR reads with MiXCR, one entry per CDR3 protein. Among roughly 700,000 distinct CDR3 sequences, roughly 41% were seen once, and the ten largest hold roughly 46%. Source material: peripheral blood. These TCRs come from an adult man with Graves' ophthalmopathy.

In regard to this clonotype: As the CDR3 is not closed by the conserved phenylalanine or tryptophan, this likely results from a read error. This chain uses TRBV2 with TRBJ2-5, with TRBD2 matching 14 bases. CDR3 length: 15 amino acids. Germline V gives CDR1 SNHLY, CDR2 FYNNEI. With 7 bases clipped from V and 5 bases from J, the junction kept 6 bases outside the gene matches. The CDR3 nucleotides read TGTGCCAGCACCAGACTAGCGGGAGGGGAGGAGACCCAGTACTGC. This gives the protein CASTRLAGGEETQYC.

Ten or more counts support this clonotype. The chain recombines TRBV7-6 with TRBJ1-4, with D unclear. CDR3 length: 19 residues. The V end was cut by 6 bases, the J end by 5 bases, with 28 bases between. The germline gives CDR1 SGHVS, CDR2 FNYEAQ. The CDR3 loop is CASRNNAACRRHDNEKLFF. CDR3 nucleotides: TGTGCCAGCAGAAATAACGCAGCGTGCAGGAGGCATGACAATGAAAAACTGTTTTTT.

The table lists this clonotype with many counts. The gene calls are TRBV7-9 and TRBJ2-5; the match to TRBD2 covers 11 bases. Unmatched junction bases numbered 8, after V lost 6 bases and J lost 5 bases. The CDR3 runs 15 residues. Germline V CDR1 and CDR2: SEHNR, FQNEAQ (reference sequence). For the CDR3, the DNA is TGTGCCAGCAGTTCTTTAGCGGGAGGGCTTGAGACCCAGTACTTC. Amino acid sequence: CASSSLAGGLETQYF.

The gene calls are TRBV25-1 and TRBJ1-6, with a weak D call TRBD1 (5 bases). Germline values: CDR1 MGHDK, CDR2 SYGVNS. The CDR3 totals 15 residues. V gave up 2 bases and J gave up 9 bases, with 14 bases separating them. The CDR3 is CASSELGHGRSPLHF. DNA of the CDR3: TGTGCCAGCAGTGAACTCGGACACGGCCGTTCACCCCTCCACTTT. Supplemented by reference TRBV25-1 and TRBJ1-6, the full variable domain reads EADIYQTPRYLVIGTGKKITLECSQTMGHDKMYWYQQDPGMELHLIHYSYGVNSTEKGDLSSESTVSRIRTEHFPLTLESARPSHTSQYLCASSELGHGRSPLHFGNGTRLTVT.

This clonotype has ten or more counts. The chain joins TRBV20-1 to TRBJ2-7; maybe TRBD2 (7 bases). The V and J ends lost 6 bases and 6 bases respectively, with 21 bases between them. CDR1 is DFQATT and CDR2 is SNEGSKA in the germline V gene (reference sequence). The CDR3 is made up of 14 amino acids. CDR3 region: CSAPREGGGREQYF. The CDR3 bases are TGCAGTGCGCCTAGAGAGGGAGGGGGTCGCGAGCAGTACTTC.

V is TRBV20-1 and J is TRBJ1-6, with a tentative D call TRBD1 (5 bases). This CDR3 has 15 amino acids. The V and J ends lost 3 bases and 7 bases respectively, with 16 bases between them. Germline loops: CDR1 DFQATT, CDR2 SNEGSKA (reference sequence). CDR3 DNA: TGCAGTGCTAGCCGGGGCTTCCGGAAAAATTCACCCCTCCACTTT. Translated, it gives CSASRGFRKNSPLHF.

The sample holds many counts of this clonotype. The rearrangement links TRBV2 to TRBJ1-2; a possible D gene is TRBD1 (5 bases). The CDR3 is 12 residues long. Trimming removed 6 bases from V and 7 bases from J, with 12 bases in between. Germline CDR1 SNHLY, CDR2 FYNNEI. The CDR3 loop is CASRLQAAGYTF. CDR3 DNA: TGTGCCAGCAGATTACAGGCAGCTGGCTACACCTTC.

About this clonotype: This may be a read error, as it is one base from a much larger clone. The chain links TRBV10-3 to TRBJ2-7, with D perhaps TRBD1 (5 bases). Germline values: CDR1 ENHRY, CDR2 SYGVKD. This CDR3 is 17 amino acids long. V was pared by 3 bases and J by 3 bases, with 21 bases between. The CDR3 nucleotides are TGTGCCATCAGTGAAGGGGTTGGACAAGAGGATTACTACGAGCAGTACTTC. Translating gives CAISEGVGQEDYYEQYF.

J is TRBJ2-5 and V is TRBV20-1; possible D gene TRBD1, 6 bases. V gave up 6 bases and J gave up 3 bases, with 14 bases separating them. The CDR3 totals 13 residues. From germline, CDR1 is DFQATT and CDR2 SNEGSKA (reference sequence). The chain's CDR3 is CSAPQGFEETQYF. As DNA, the CDR3 is TGCAGTGCCCCGCAGGGGTTTGAAGAGACCCAGTACTTC.

V and J are TRBV12-3 or TRBV12-4 and TRBJ1-4, with D tentatively TRBD1 (5 bases). Trimming cost V 5 bases and J 9 bases, with 19 bases left between them. The length of the CDR3 is 15 residues. CDR3 amino acids: CASSPLTVGMKKLFF. DNA for the CDR3: TGTGCCAGCAGTCCCCTGACAGTTGGAATGAAAAAACTGTTTTTT.

This clonotype was seen more than once but under ten times. The chain employs TRBV7-8 and TRBJ1-3; no definite D call. V was cut by 7 bases and J by 4 bases, with 5 bases left in between. Germline values: CDR1 SGHVS, CDR2 FQNEAQ. This CDR3 is built from 11 residues. The CDR3 protein is CASTAGNTIYF. CDR3 nucleotides: TGTGCCAGCACCGCCGGAAACACCATATATTTT.

This clonotype was detected many times. The chain uses TRBV7-2 and TRBJ2-5, with D perhaps matching TRBD1 (5 bases). Germline V gives CDR1 SGHTA, CDR2 FQGNSA. V shed 0 bases and J shed 5 bases, with 13 bases lying between them. The CDR3 loop spans 15 amino acids. The chain's CDR3 is CASSLAIPRAETQYF. The DNA of the CDR3 is TGTGCCAGCAGCTTAGCGATCCCCAGGGCGGAGACCCAGTACTTC.

This chain connects TRBV28 to TRBJ2-5; TRBD1 matches at 8 bases. The CDR3 has 15 residues. Germline CDR1 is MDHEN and CDR2 is SYDVKM. Trimming at V came to 10 bases and at J to 4 bases, leaving 14 bases not matched to a gene. The CDR3 region has the DNA TGTGCCACTCGAAACCGACAGGGGTTAAGAGAGACCCAGTACTTC. This codes for CATRNRQGLRETQYF.

This clonotype was seen once. This chain joins TRBV7-9 and TRBJ2-7; the D call may be TRBD1 or TRBD2 (5 bases each). This CDR3 has 16 residues. From germline, CDR1 is SEHNR and CDR2 FQNEAQ (reference sequence). With 4 bases removed from V and 0 bases from J, the gap between germline ends came to 16 bases. In DNA, the CDR3 is TGTGCCAGCAGCTACCCGGGACGGCGTGACTCCTACGAGCAGTACTTC. Translation gives CASSYPGRRDSYEQYF.

About this clonotype: A much bigger clone sits one base away, suggesting this may be a read error. The J gene is TRBJ1-6, the V gene TRBV11-2; no firm D call. V was cut by 2 bases and J by 8 bases, with 10 bases left in between. The CDR3 length is 14 residues. Germline V gene sequence: CDR1 SGHAT, CDR2 FQNNGV. Written as DNA, the CDR3 is TGTGCCAGCAGCTTAATGCTGGTGGATTCACCCCTCCACTTT. This translates into CASSLMLVDSPLHF.

The DNA of the CDR3 is TGTGCCAGCGCTCCCCCCTATAATTCACCCCTCCACTTT. Its protein is CASAPPYNSPLHF. The chain uses TRBV19 and TRBJ1-6; D call uncertain. The germline gives CDR1 LNHDA, CDR2 SQIVND (reference sequence). Trimming removed 9 bases at V and 2 bases at J, with 8 bases between. This CDR3 is 13 amino acids long.

The chain recombines TRBV11-2 with TRBJ2-7; D is ambiguous. Germline V CDR1 and CDR2: SGHAT, FQNNGV. CDR3 length: 15 amino acids. V was pared by 6 bases and J by 0 bases, with 15 bases between. CDR3 nucleotides: TGTGCCAGCAGGCAGCTCGAGCCGAGCTCCTACGAGCAGTACTTC. Translation: CASRQLEPSSYEQYF.

This clonotype was observed a few times. The chain joins TRBV15 to TRBJ2-2, with 7 bases lining up with TRBD1. Germline CDR1 and CDR2: LNHNV and YYDKDF (reference sequence). The CDR3 is 14 amino acids. Trimming took 8 bases from V and 5 from J; bases not matched to a gene: 8. CDR3 bases: TGTGCCACCCAACAGGGGATGGGGACCGGGGAGCTGTTTTTT. Encoded protein: CATQQGMGTGELFF.

V usage is TRBV19 and J usage is TRBJ2-5; D perhaps matches TRBD1 (7 bases). This CDR3 is built from 14 residues. Germline V gene data show CDR1 as LNHDA and CDR2 as SQIVND (reference sequence). The V and J ends lost 5 bases and 8 bases respectively, with 18 bases between them. CDR3 residues: CASSSSAGGGTQYF. Written as DNA, the CDR3 is TGTGCCAGTAGTTCTAGTGCAGGGGGAGGAACCCAGTACTTC.

On this clonotype itself: The CDR3 carries no conserved terminal phenylalanine or tryptophan, so it likely arises from a read error. The chain recombines TRBV2 with TRBJ2-5; TRBD2 aligns across 13 bases. The junction had 5 bases not matched to a gene; V was cut back by 5 bases and J by 5 bases. Germline V gene sequence: CDR1 SNHLY, CDR2 FYNNEI. This CDR3 is built from 15 residues. CDR3 nucleotides: TGTGCCAGCAGTTTACGGACTAGCGGGAGCGAGACCCAGTACCTC. It translates to CASSLRTSGSETQYL.

The CDR3 DNA is TGTGCCAGCAGCGTGCTGATGGGGGGATCTTACGAGCAGTACTTC. This translates into CASSVLMGGSYEQYF. The genes are TRBV5-6 and TRBJ2-7, with D possibly being TRBD2 (6 bases). Per germline, CDR1 SGHDT and CDR2 YYEEEE. V gave up 4 bases and J gave up 4 bases, with 18 bases separating them. CDR3 length: 15 residues.

The chain has TRBV9 and TRBJ1-3; 7 bases are shared with TRBD1. The CDR3 length is 15 residues. Per germline, CDR1 SGDLS and CDR2 YYNGEE. V lost 4 bases, J lost 0 bases, and 4 bases stayed unmatched. This CDR3 reads CASSSRDSSGNTIYF. The CDR3 DNA sequence: TGTGCCAGCAGCTCCCGGGACAGCTCTGGAAACACCATATATTTT.

This clonotype was seen repeatedly, ten times or more. The chain uses TRBV19 and TRBJ2-7, with D tentatively TRBD1 or TRBD2 (5 bases each). Per germline, CDR1 LNHDA and CDR2 SQIVND (reference sequence). CDR3 length equals 14 residues. Trimming shortened V by 3 bases and J by 5 bases, and 14 bases separated the two germline ends. DNA of the CDR3: TGTGCCAGTAGTATCAGGACACCCGGGGACGAGCAGTACTTC. Translated, it gives CASSIRTPGDEQYF.